The source of this TCR beta chain is a study of shared clonotypes between healthy human individuals. Germline V gene data show CDR1 as SGHNT and CDR2 as YENEEA. The CDR3 consists of 17 residues. Losses at the gene ends were 2 bases for V and 1 base for J; bases not matched to a gene: 10. Only in-frame clones appear in the TCRdb table, and some are missing; sequencing was by immunoSEQ multiplex PCR. The sample has roughly 2 million clones; approximately 94% are singletons. The sequencing sample was made of naive CD4+ T cells sorted from blood. The sample's subset: CD45RA+ positively selected. The origin of this receptor is a man aged 18 to 30 in good health. This chain connects TRBV11-3 to TRBJ2-7; 8 bases are shared with TRBD2. The DNA for the CDR3 is TGTGCCAGCAGCTTAAGGGGAGCGGGGGACGGATCCTACGAGCAGTACTTC. This translates into CASSLRGAGDGSYEQYF.